The 14 T cell receptor beta chains below were found in one sample sequenced in a study of blood T cell repertoires in COVID-19. The assay was immunoSEQ multiplex PCR, and TCRdb's table has in-frame clones only and misses some. The sample lists about 350,000 clones, approximately 90% occurring once. Sequenced material: peripheral blood. The receptors were sampled from a woman under 30 who had recovered from COVID-19.

The J gene is TRBJ2-7, the V gene TRBV7-2; D is possibly TRBD2 (6 bases). The V end was cut by 6 bases, the J end by 1 base, with 16 bases between. In germline, CDR1 is SGHTA, CDR2 FQGNSA. The CDR3 loop spans 15 amino acids. CDR3 sequence reads: CASSFNSGVSYEQYV. CDR3 sequence (DNA): TGTGCCAGCAGTTTTAATAGCGGCGTGTCCTACGAGCAGTACGTC.

V gene TRBV4-3 combines with J gene TRBJ2-7; D perhaps matches TRBD2 (5 bases). The CDR3 consists of 16 residues. V lost 6 bases to trimming and J lost 6 bases, with 24 bases between them. Germline V gene lookup returns CDR1 LGHNA and CDR2 YSLEER. The CDR3 sequence is CASREARSIRCGEQYV. The CDR3 DNA follows: TGCGCCAGCAGGGAGGCGCGTTCGATTCGGTGCGGCGAGCAGTACGTC.

The chain has TRBV4-3 and TRBJ2-5; tentatively, D is TRBD2 (5 bases). V dropped 1 base and J dropped 4 bases, with 10 bases sitting between them. The CDR3 sequence is 14 residues long. The germline V gene has CDR1 LGHNA and CDR2 YSLEER. CDR3 residues: CASSQGGEAETQYF. CDR3 nucleotides: TGCGCCAGCAGCCAAGGGGGAGAGGCAGAGACCCAGTACTTC.

The chain uses TRBV15 and TRBJ2-5; D may be TRBD1 (5 bases). Germline V gene lookup returns CDR1 LNHNV and CDR2 YYDKDF (reference sequence). Trimming removed 4 bases at V and 5 bases at J, with 11 bases between. The CDR3 consists of 13 residues. CDR3 DNA: TGTGCCACCAGCAAAATGAAGGGGGAGACCCAGTACTTC. Protein product: CATSKMKGETQYF.

The chain combines TRBV6-2 or TRBV6-3 with TRBJ2-1; tentative D call: TRBD2 (7 bases). The V gene's germline CDR1 is MNHEY and CDR2 SVGEGT. V was cut by 5 bases and J by 10 bases, with 15 bases left in between. The length of the CDR3 is 13 residues. The CDR3 nucleotides are TGTGCCAGCAGTAGACAAAAGGGGGGGGAGCAGTTCTTC. Protein product: CASSRQKGGEQFF.

V is TRBV14 and J is TRBJ1-4; D perhaps matches TRBD1 (6 bases). Germline loops: CDR1 SGHDN, CDR2 FVKESK. V gave up 4 bases and J gave up 4 bases, with 10 bases separating them. The length of the CDR3 is 14 residues. CDR3 nucleotides: TGTGCCAGCAGCCTGGACAGTTATAATGAAAAACTGTTTTTT. Residues: CASSLDSYNEKLFF.

The rearrangement uses TRBV5-1 and TRBJ1-2; D uncertain. The CDR3 spans 14 residues. Germline V lookup: CDR1 SGHRS, CDR2 YFSETQ. The germline V and J ends were trimmed by 0 bases and 3 bases, with 9 bases remaining between them. This CDR3 is CASSLADTYYGYTF. Here the CDR3 DNA reads TGCGCCAGCAGCTTGGCCGACACTTACTATGGCTACACCTTC. Full variable domain (rest looked up from reference TRBV5-1 and TRBJ1-2): KAGVTQTPRYLIKTRGQQVTLSCSPISGHRSVSWYQQTPGQGLQFLFEYFSETQRNKGNFPGRFSGRQFSNSRSEMNVSTLELGDSALYLCASSLADTYYGYTFGSGTRLTVV.

This rearrangement joins TRBV24-1 to TRBJ2-1, with 16 bases that match TRBD2. The CDR3 totals 16 residues. Germline CDR1 is KGHDR and CDR2 is SFDVKD. J lost 12 bases, V lost 0 bases, and 4 bases had no gene match. The CDR3 spells CATSDLPGLAGGMQFF. CDR3 nucleotides: TGTGCCACCAGTGATTTGCCGGGACTAGCGGGGGGGATGCAGTTCTTC.

CDR3 in DNA: TGCAGCGTGCTAGCGGGGGGGCCCGAGACCCAGTACTTC. This codes for CSVLAGGPETQYF. This chain joins TRBV29-1 and TRBJ2-5, with TRBD2 matching over 12 bases. J was trimmed by 5 bases and V by 6 bases; bases with no gene match: 4. Per the germline V gene, CDR1 is SQVTM and CDR2 is ANQGSEA. This CDR3 contains 13 residues.

This chain uses TRBV6-6 with TRBJ1-1, with D maybe TRBD1 (6 bases). The V gene's germline CDR1 is MNHNY and CDR2 SVGAGI (reference sequence). The V gene lost 0 bases and the J gene lost 5 bases, with 13 bases spanning the gap. CDR3 length equals 15 residues. The DNA of the CDR3 is TGTGCCAGCAGTTACTCTGCCGGGACATATACTGAAGCTTTCTTT. This gives the protein CASSYSAGTYTEAFF.

J is TRBJ1-2 and V is TRBV12-3 or TRBV12-4, with TRBD1 matching 7 bases. V shed 3 bases, J shed 9 bases, and the junction held 7 bases outside the gene matches. The CDR3 loop spans 13 amino acids. The CDR3 here is CASSFVRGFSYTF. In DNA form, the CDR3 reads TGTGCCAGCAGTTTCGTCAGGGGGTTCAGCTACACCTTC.

The chain carries TRBV6-5 and TRBJ1-1; TRBD1 is a possible D gene (5 bases). Germline V gives CDR1 MNHEY, CDR2 SVGAGI. This CDR3 has 12 residues. Trimming removed 6 bases at V and 5 bases at J, with 10 bases between. This CDR3 reads CASSLRGTEAFF. The DNA for the CDR3 is TGTGCCAGCAGCCTTAGGGGAACTGAAGCTTTCTTT.

The sample holds a few counts of this clone. The rearrangement links TRBV7-9 to TRBJ1-2; possible D gene TRBD1, 5 bases. The CDR3 contains 14 residues. Trimming cost V 2 bases and J 3 bases, with 10 bases left between them. Germline V gene data show CDR1 as SEHNR and CDR2 as FQNEAQ (reference sequence). The CDR3 DNA sequence: TGTGCCAGCAGCTTATCCCGGACATACTATGGCTACACCTTC. Translation gives CASSLSRTYYGYTF.

V gene TRBV30 combines with J gene TRBJ2-6; weak D call: TRBD2 (6 bases). The CDR3 is 17 amino acids. With 2 bases removed from V and 4 bases from J, the gap between germline ends came to 18 bases. From germline, CDR1 is GTSNPN and CDR2 SVGIG (reference sequence). CDR3 coding DNA: TGTGCCTGGAGTCCCCGCGTTGGGGGGACCGGGGCCAACGTCCTGACTTTC. Translation gives CAWSPRVGGTGANVLTF.